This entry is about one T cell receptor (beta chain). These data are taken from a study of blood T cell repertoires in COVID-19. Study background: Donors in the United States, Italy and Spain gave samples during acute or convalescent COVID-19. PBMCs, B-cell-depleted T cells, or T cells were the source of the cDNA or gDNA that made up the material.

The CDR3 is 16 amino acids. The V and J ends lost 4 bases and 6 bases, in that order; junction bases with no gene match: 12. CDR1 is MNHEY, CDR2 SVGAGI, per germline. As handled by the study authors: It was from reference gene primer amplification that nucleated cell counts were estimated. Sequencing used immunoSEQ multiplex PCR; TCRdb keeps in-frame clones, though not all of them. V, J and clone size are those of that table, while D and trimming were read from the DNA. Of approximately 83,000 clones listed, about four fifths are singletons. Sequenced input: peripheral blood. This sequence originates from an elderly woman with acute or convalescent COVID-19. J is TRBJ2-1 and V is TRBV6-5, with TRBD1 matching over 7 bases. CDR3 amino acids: CASSSSRTGSLNEQFF. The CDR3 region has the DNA TGTGCCAGCAGTTCCTCCCGGACAGGCAGCCTCAATGAGCAGTTCTTC.